These 3 T cell receptor beta chains were all obtained from the same sample, sequenced in a study of early T cells in non-severe SARS-CoV-2 infection (dated by TCRdb to about 2021). The method behind the library was 5' RACE. The listed sequencing device is NextSeq 500. The public reads were reprocessed in TCRdb via fastp at Q25 and MiXCR, keeping in-frame beta chains. CDR3 protein duplicates are merged, each entry listing the most common genes and DNA. The sample contains some 32,000 distinct CDR3 sequences, around 4.2% of them found a single time. The ten biggest clones cover around 8.2% of the sample. Sequences were obtained from whole blood. These receptor sequences come from an adult who was a healthcare worker with PCR-confirmed SARS-CoV-2 infection or an uninfected control (not recorded which).

This clonotype was picked up many times. The chain joins TRBV24-1 to TRBJ2-1; D call uncertain. The CDR3 is 11 residues long. CDR1 and CDR2 (germline): KGHDR, SFDVKD. V lost 7 bases, J lost 8 bases, and 8 bases lay in between. CDR3 region: CATREIDEQFF. The CDR3 region has the DNA TGTGCCACCAGGGAAATCGATGAGCAGTTCTTC.

This clonotype was observed many times. The rearrangement links TRBV10-2 to TRBJ2-1; D is perhaps TRBD2 (6 bases). Germline V gene data show CDR1 as WSHSY and CDR2 as SAAADI. The CDR3 extends over 16 amino acids. Trimming pared 4 bases from V and 3 bases from J, leaving 16 bases between. CDR3 coding DNA: TGCGCCAGCAGTGCCACCGGGACTCACCTCTACAATGAGCAGTTCTTC. Its translation: CASSATGTHLYNEQFF.

This clonotype was detected many times. The chain combines TRBV30 with TRBJ1-5; 7 bases are a match to TRBD1. Trimming cost V 4 bases and J 1 base; bases outside gene matches: 4. This CDR3 region has 14 residues. CDR1 is GTSNPN and CDR2 is SVGIG in the germline V gene (reference sequence). CDR3 amino acids: CAWKATGSNQPQHF. In nucleotides, the CDR3 is TGTGCCTGGAAAGCGACAGGGAGCAATCAGCCCCAGCATTTT.